One sample yielded the 29 T cell receptor beta chains listed below, sequenced in a study of spatial heterogeneity in lung cancer. Findings of the study overall: The study found that expanded intratumoral alpha and beta TCR counts tracked tumor mutation counts.

The antigens these receptors bind are not known. TCRdb called the 5' RACE reads again in MiXCR, with one record for every CDR3 protein. The data hold about 13,000 distinct CDR3 sequences, with around 3.1% observed a single time. This sample's time point: sample taken at primary tumor resection. The material sequenced was lung tumor tissue, taken at surgery. These receptors all stem from a male donor with early-stage non-small cell lung cancer.

This clonotype is medium-sized within its sample. The chain joins TRBV5-4 to TRBJ2-5; D is perhaps TRBD2 (6 bases). Germline V gene data show CDR1 as SGHNT and CDR2 as YYREEE (reference sequence). The V end lost 1 base, the J end lost 5 bases, and 15 bases lay between the germline ends. The CDR3 loop spans 15 amino acids. The CDR3 loop is CASSLRLGGSETQYF. The CDR3 nucleotides read TGTGCCAGCAGCTTGAGATTGGGGGGATCGGAGACCCAGTACTTC.

This clonotype showed up many times. V is TRBV10-3 and J is TRBJ2-5; the D call may be TRBD1 or TRBD2 (5 bases each). V shed 0 bases and J shed 1 base, with 9 bases lying between them. This CDR3 has 15 amino acids. Germline CDR1 ENHRY, CDR2 SYGVKD. CDR3 coding DNA: TGTGCCATCAGTGAGTCGGGGGATGCCCAAGAGACCCAGTACTTC. Its translation: CAISESGDAQETQYF.

This clonotype has ten or more counts. The chain joins TRBV5-1 to TRBJ2-3; D ambiguous. Trimming pared 0 bases from V and 2 bases from J, leaving 10 bases between. Germline V gene data show CDR1 as SGHRS and CDR2 as YFSETQ. The length of the CDR3 is 15 residues. CDR3 sequence reads: CASSLAQLYTDTQYF. For the CDR3, the DNA is TGCGCCAGCAGCTTGGCTCAGCTATACACAGATACGCAGTATTTT.

Sample share makes this clonotype medium-sized (0.01 to 0.1%). The V call is TRBV4-2, the J call TRBJ1-4; D is uncertain. The CDR3 is 14 amino acids. CDR1 is LGHNA, CDR2 YNFKEQ, per germline. Deletions cut 1 base from V and 4 bases from J, with 7 bases between. The CDR3 nucleotides are TGTGCCAGCAGCCAAGTGGGCCATAATGAAAAACTGTTTTTT. As protein: CASSQVGHNEKLFF.

In this sample, this clonotype turned up many times. The chain recombines TRBV10-3 with TRBJ2-3, with D perhaps matching TRBD2 (6 bases). V lost 0 bases and J lost 0, with 10 bases in between. The CDR3 length is 16 residues. Germline-derived CDR1 and CDR2 are ENHRY and SYGVKD. For the CDR3, the DNA is TGTGCCATCAGTGAGTCATTGCGGGGAAGCACAGATACGCAGTATTTT. Translating gives CAISESLRGSTDTQYF.

This clonotype has at least ten counts. V usage is TRBV7-6 and J usage is TRBJ2-5; tentative D call: TRBD1 (6 bases). Germline V gene sequence: CDR1 SGHVS, CDR2 FNYEAQ. There are 15 residues in the CDR3. V lost 0 bases to trimming and J lost 4 bases, with 12 bases between them. CDR3: CASSLATTGLETQYF. The CDR3 region has the DNA TGTGCCAGCAGCTTAGCGACGACAGGACTAGAGACCCAGTACTTC.

This clonotype showed up many times. This sequence joins TRBV19 and TRBJ1-4; D is uncertain. This CDR3 is 18 amino acids long. The germline V gene has CDR1 LNHDA and CDR2 SQIVND (reference sequence). Trimming removed 6 bases at V and 0 bases at J, with 20 bases between. CDR3 nucleotide sequence: TGTGCCAGTAGACAAAGACACTCGCCAGGAGCAACTAATGAAAAACTGTTTTTT. Its translation: CASRQRHSPGATNEKLFF.

A few counts support this clonotype. The gene calls are TRBV5-4 and TRBJ2-2; D possibly corresponds to TRBD1 (5 bases). This CDR3 has 15 amino acids. Trimming cost V 0 bases and J 5 bases, with 11 bases left between them. Germline lookup yields CDR1 SGHNT and CDR2 YYREEE (reference sequence). The CDR3 DNA sequence: TGTGCCAGCAGCTTGGACAGGATCCCGACCGGGGAGCTGTTTTTT. This sequence encodes CASSLDRIPTGELFF.

This clonotype was observed many times. The CDR3 DNA sequence: TGTGCCAGCGTTTTGGAACGGGCGAACACCGGGGAGCTGTTTTTT. Its protein is CASVLERANTGELFF. The chain joins TRBV6-2 or TRBV6-3 to TRBJ2-2, with unresolved D. The CDR3 is made up of 15 amino acids. V shed 8 bases and J shed 0 bases, with 13 bases lying between them. Germline values: CDR1 MNHEY, CDR2 SVGEGT.

This clonotype was seen ten or more times. The gene calls are TRBV18 and TRBJ2-5; no clear D. The CDR3 is made up of 12 amino acids. The V gene lost 5 bases and the J gene lost 2 bases, with 6 bases spanning the gap. The V gene's germline CDR1 is KGHSH and CDR2 LQKENI. CDR3 amino acids: CASSELQETQYF. In nucleotides, the CDR3 is TGTGCCAGCTCAGAACTTCAAGAGACCCAGTACTTC. Looking up the rest from reference TRBV18 and TRBJ2-5 gives the full variable domain: NAGVMQNPRHLVRRRGQEARLRCSPMKGHSHVYWYRQLPEEGLKFMVYLQKENIIDESGMPKERFSAEFPKEGPSILRIQQVVRGDSAAYFCASSELQETQYFGPGTRLLVL.

The sample holds many counts of this clonotype. The rearrangement uses TRBV6-1 and TRBJ2-5; possibly TRBD1 or TRBD2 for D (5 bases each). Germline CDR1 and CDR2: MNHNS and SASEGT. The CDR3 consists of 15 residues. V lost 6 bases and J 1 base, leaving 15 bases between the germline ends. CDR3 sequence: CASRPLGRLQETQYF. The CDR3 bases are TGTGCCAGCAGGCCCCTGGGACGGCTCCAAGAGACCCAGTACTTC.

This clonotype is large within its sample. The rearrangement joins TRBV7-8 to TRBJ1-1; D remains ambiguous. CDR1 SGHVS and CDR2 FQNEAQ come from the germline V gene. The CDR3 totals 15 residues. Trimming took off 0 bases at V and 0 bases at J, with 8 bases between the two ends. The CDR3 DNA is TGTGCCAGCAGCTTAGCCGGCAGCTTGAACACTGAAGCTTTCTTT. As protein: CASSLAGSLNTEAFF.

This clonotype was recorded at least ten times. The chain employs TRBV24-1 and TRBJ1-6; 12 bases match TRBD1. The J segment lost 14 bases and the V segment lost 10 bases, leaving 11 bases of the junction unmatched. The germline V gene encodes CDR1 KGHDR and CDR2 SFDVKD. The CDR3 is 14 residues long. CDR3 DNA: TGTGCCACTACGGGGGACAGGGGGCGCGAAGCCCTCCACTTT. It yields the protein CATTGDRGREALHF.

With respect to this clonotype: This may be a read error, as it is one base from a much larger clone. The rearrangement uses TRBV5-6 and TRBJ1-2; D possibly corresponds to TRBD1 (6 bases). V lost 8 bases to trimming and J lost 5 bases, with 16 bases between them. The CDR3 is made up of 13 amino acids. Germline lookup yields CDR1 SGHDT and CDR2 YYEEEE. In nucleotides, the CDR3 is TGTGCCAGAAGCGTGAGGGGGGGTTATGGCTACACCTTC. Its translation is CARSVRGGYGYTF.

There are many counts of this clonotype. CDR3 sequence: CASSLVAGSSYNEQFF. The CDR3 DNA reads as TGTGCCAGCAGCTTAGTGGCAGGGAGCTCCTACAATGAGCAGTTCTTC. The rearrangement links TRBV11-2 to TRBJ2-1; D could derive from TRBD1 or TRBD2 (5 bases each). Trimming took off 1 base at V and 0 bases at J, with 10 bases between the two ends. Germline V gives CDR1 SGHAT, CDR2 FQNNGV. This CDR3 has 16 amino acids.

In this sample, this clonotype turned up many times. The genes are TRBV12-3 or TRBV12-4 and TRBJ2-2, with 7 positions matching TRBD1. The ends lost 5 bases at V and 6 bases at J; junction bases unmatched: 3. CDR3 length equals 13 residues. The CDR3 bases are TGTGCCAGCAGTCCGGGACAGTCCGGGGAGCTGTTTTTT. Amino acids: CASSPGQSGELFF.

The V call is TRBV6-5, the J call TRBJ2-3; TRBD2 matches at 14 bases. The J segment lost 1 base and the V segment lost 6 bases, leaving 3 bases of the junction unmatched. This CDR3 has 16 residues. Germline CDR1 MNHEY, CDR2 SVGAGI. In nucleotides, the CDR3 is TGTGCCAGCAGACCGGGACTAGCGGGGGGCACAGATACGCAGTATTTT. Its translation is CASRPGLAGGTDTQYF.

This clonotype was counted at least ten times. CDR3 amino acids: CASSPERGTGGTDTQYF. The CDR3, as DNA: TGTGCCAGCTCACCAGAGAGAGGGACAGGGGGCACAGATACGCAGTATTTT. This chain joins TRBV18 and TRBJ2-3; 10 positions match TRBD1. The germline gives CDR1 KGHSH, CDR2 LQKENI. The V gene end was trimmed by 2 bases and the J gene end by 1 base; junction bases not matched to a gene: 6. CDR3 size: 17 residues.

At least ten counts were recorded for this clonotype. This chain uses TRBV9 with TRBJ2-7; possibly TRBD2 for D (5 bases). The length of the CDR3 is 14 residues. V lost 3 bases, J lost 0 bases, and 10 bases lay in between. Germline V CDR1 and CDR2: SGDLS, YYNGEE. CDR3 in amino acids: CASSASGLSYEQYF. The CDR3 bases are TGTGCCAGCAGCGCCAGCGGACTCTCCTACGAGCAGTACTTC.

In regard to this clonotype: Since a much larger clone is just one base distant, this may be a read error. Lacking the conserved final phenylalanine or tryptophan, this CDR3 likely reflects a read error. The gene calls are TRBV2 and TRBJ2-5; 8 bases align to TRBD1. Germline CDR1 reads SNHLY; CDR2 reads FYNNEI. The trim removed 7 bases at V and 1 base at J, leaving 2 bases unmatched. The CDR3 is 13 residues long. In DNA, the CDR3 is TGTGCCAGCATCGGACAGGGCCAAGAGACCCAGTACCTC. Translated, it gives CASIGQGQETQYL.

In its sample, this clonotype was seen many times. The chain links TRBV4-2 to TRBJ1-2; 7 bases agree with TRBD1. Germline V gene lookup returns CDR1 LGHNA and CDR2 YNFKEQ. V gave up 6 bases and J gave up 2 bases; unmatched junction bases: 6. The CDR3 sequence is 14 residues long. The CDR3 bases are TGTGCCAGCAGTCATGGGACAGAAAACTATGGCTACACCTTC. Residues: CASSHGTENYGYTF.

Note on this clonotype: A much larger clonotype is one base distant, so this may be a read error. The chain employs TRBV4-2 and TRBJ2-3; unclear D gene. The V gene's germline CDR1 is LGHNA and CDR2 YNFKEQ. The V gene lost 0 bases and the J gene lost 10 bases, with 17 bases spanning the gap. CDR3 length equals 15 residues. Here the CDR3 reads CASSQDRGRGSAQYF. CDR3 sequence (DNA): TGTGCCAGCAGCCAAGATCGCGGTAGAGGAAGCGCGCAGTATTTT.

This clonotype was seen ten or more times. V gene TRBV5-1 combines with J gene TRBJ2-3; D perhaps matches TRBD2 (6 bases). Trimming took 4 bases from V and 0 from J, leaving 18 bases between them. Germline values: CDR1 SGHRS, CDR2 YFSETQ. The CDR3 consists of 17 residues. CDR3 nucleotide sequence: TGCGCCAGCAGCCGACCCTCCCGGGGGACTAGCACAGATACGCAGTATTTT. Protein product: CASSRPSRGTSTDTQYF.

On this clonotype: Being one base from a much bigger clone, this may be a read error. The chain combines TRBV28 with TRBJ1-1; a possible D gene is TRBD1 (6 bases). CDR3 length: 12 residues. V lost 3 bases and J 10 bases, leaving 12 bases between the germline ends. Germline values: CDR1 MDHEN, CDR2 SYDVKM. The CDR3 spells CASSFRGAGAFF. CDR3 nucleotides: TGTGCCAGCAGTTTTCGGGGGGCTGGAGCTTTCTTT.

To note about this clonotype: It may be a read error: a sequence one base away is much more abundant. The chain joins TRBV30 to TRBJ2-2; D not resolved. This CDR3 has 15 amino acids. Germline V gene data show CDR1 as GTSNPN and CDR2 as SVGIG (reference sequence). The CDR3 DNA follows: TGTACCTGGAGTGTACAAGCGATCTACACCGGGGAGCTGTTTTTT. Translated: CTWSVQAIYTGELFF.

Many counts were recorded for this clonotype. CDR3 region: CASSLRQGVGEAFF. The CDR3 region has the DNA TGTGCCAGCAGTTTGCGCCAGGGGGTAGGTGAAGCTTTCTTT. This sequence joins TRBV12-3 or TRBV12-4 and TRBJ1-1, with TRBD1 matching 7 bases. The CDR3 spans 14 residues. With 3 bases clipped from V and 7 bases from J, the junction kept 8 bases outside the gene matches.

This clonotype was counted many times. The chain recombines TRBV20-1 with TRBJ2-3, with TRBD2 matching over 14 bases. CDR3 length: 16 amino acids. Germline trimming cut 6 bases from V and 2 bases from J; bases unmatched to any gene: 7. Germline V lookup: CDR1 DFQATT, CDR2 SNEGSKA (reference sequence). The CDR3 sequence is CSATTSGGALTDTQYF. CDR3 bases: TGCAGTGCCACGACTAGCGGGGGGGCCCTCACAGATACGCAGTATTTT.

This clonotype was seen repeatedly, ten times or more. The rearrangement links TRBV11-2 to TRBJ1-3, with unresolved D. There are 12 residues in the CDR3. The germline V gene has CDR1 SGHAT and CDR2 FQNNGV. Trimming stripped 11 bases from V and 4 bases from J, with 12 bases between. The CDR3 DNA is TGTGCCTCGGACCCGGGAGGAAACACCATATATTTT. It specifies CASDPGGNTIYF. Full variable domain (outside the CDR3, taken from reference TRBV11-2 and TRBJ1-3): EAGVAQSPRYKIIEKRQSVAFWCNPISGHATLYWYQQILGQGPKLLIQFQNNGVVDDSQLPKDRFSAERLKGVDSTLKIQPAKLEDSAVYLCASDPGGNTIYFGEGSWLTVV.

This clonotype was seen many times. V gene TRBV19 combines with J gene TRBJ2-5, with 8 bases that match TRBD1. There are 13 residues in the CDR3. The germline V gene has CDR1 LNHDA and CDR2 SQIVND (reference sequence). The J segment lost 5 bases and the V segment lost 6 bases, leaving 5 bases of the junction unmatched. DNA of the CDR3: TGTGCCAGTAGGGACAGGGTGAGGGAGACCCAGTACTTC. This gives the protein CASRDRVRETQYF.